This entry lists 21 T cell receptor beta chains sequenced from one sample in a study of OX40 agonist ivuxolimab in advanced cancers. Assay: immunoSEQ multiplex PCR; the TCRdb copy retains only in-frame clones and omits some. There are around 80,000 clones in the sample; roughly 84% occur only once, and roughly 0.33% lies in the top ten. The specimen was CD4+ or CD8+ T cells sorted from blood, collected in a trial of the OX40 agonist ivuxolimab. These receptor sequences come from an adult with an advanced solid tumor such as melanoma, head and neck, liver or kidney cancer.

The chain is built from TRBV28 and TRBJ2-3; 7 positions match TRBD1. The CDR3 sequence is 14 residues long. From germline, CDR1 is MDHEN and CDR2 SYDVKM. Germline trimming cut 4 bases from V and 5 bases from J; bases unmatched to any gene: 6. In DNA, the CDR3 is TGTGCCAGCAGTTCCGGGACAGTGAGAGATACGCAGTATTTT. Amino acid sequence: CASSSGTVRDTQYF.

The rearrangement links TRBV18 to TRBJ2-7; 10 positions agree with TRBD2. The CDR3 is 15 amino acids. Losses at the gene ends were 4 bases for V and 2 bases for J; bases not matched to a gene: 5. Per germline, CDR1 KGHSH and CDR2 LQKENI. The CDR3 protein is CASSLTSGAAYEQYV. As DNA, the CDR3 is TGTGCCAGCTCACTAACTAGCGGGGCCGCCTACGAGCAGTACGTC.

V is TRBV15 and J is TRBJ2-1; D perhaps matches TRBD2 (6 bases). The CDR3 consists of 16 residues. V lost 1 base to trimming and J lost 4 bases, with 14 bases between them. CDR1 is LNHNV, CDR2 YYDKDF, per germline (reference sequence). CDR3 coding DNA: TGTGCCACCAGCAGAGGACTTAGCGGCGGGTACAATGAGCAGTTCTTC. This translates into CATSRGLSGGYNEQFF.

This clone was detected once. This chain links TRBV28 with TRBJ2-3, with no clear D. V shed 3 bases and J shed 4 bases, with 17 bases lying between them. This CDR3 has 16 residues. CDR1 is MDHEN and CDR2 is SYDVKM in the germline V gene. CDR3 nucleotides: TGTGCCAGCAGTTTGATTGTCCCACCTTCTCCAGATACGCAGTATTTT. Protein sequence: CASSLIVPPSPDTQYF.

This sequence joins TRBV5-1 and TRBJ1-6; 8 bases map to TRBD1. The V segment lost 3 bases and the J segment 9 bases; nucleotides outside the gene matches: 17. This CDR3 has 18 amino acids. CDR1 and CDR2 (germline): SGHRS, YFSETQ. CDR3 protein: CASSSAVRTGRSVSPLHF. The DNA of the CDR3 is TGCGCCAGCAGCTCGGCGGTGCGGACAGGGCGGTCTGTTTCACCCCTCCACTTT.

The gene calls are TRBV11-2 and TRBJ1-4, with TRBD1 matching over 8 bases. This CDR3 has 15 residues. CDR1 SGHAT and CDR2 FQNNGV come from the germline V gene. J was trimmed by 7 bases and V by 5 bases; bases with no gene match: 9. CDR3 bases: TGTGCCAGCAGCGACACAGGGGGAGTGGCTGAAAAACTGTTTTTT. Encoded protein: CASSDTGGVAEKLFF.

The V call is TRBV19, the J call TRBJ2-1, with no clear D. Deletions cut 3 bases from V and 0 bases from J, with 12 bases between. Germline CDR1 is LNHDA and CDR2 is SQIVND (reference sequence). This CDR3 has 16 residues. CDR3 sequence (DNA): TGTGCCAGTAGTATCCACCGGAGACTCTCCTACAATGAGCAGTTCTTC. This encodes CASSIHRRLSYNEQFF.

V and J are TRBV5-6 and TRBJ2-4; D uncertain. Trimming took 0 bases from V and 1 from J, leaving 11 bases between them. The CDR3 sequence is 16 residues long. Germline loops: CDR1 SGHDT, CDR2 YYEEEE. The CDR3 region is CASSLARVGAKNIQYF. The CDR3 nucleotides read TGTGCCAGCAGCTTGGCAAGGGTAGGGGCCAAAAACATTCAGTACTTC.

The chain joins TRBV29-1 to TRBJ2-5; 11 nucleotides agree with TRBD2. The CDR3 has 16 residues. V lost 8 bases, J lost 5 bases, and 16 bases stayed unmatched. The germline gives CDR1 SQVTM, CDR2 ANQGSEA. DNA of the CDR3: TGCAGCTATAAATCAGGAGGTAGCGGGAGGGGTGAGACCCAGTACTTC. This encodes CSYKSGGSGRGETQYF.

The CDR3 bases are TGCAGCGTCCCGGACAGAGTGTTGTATTTT. This gives the protein CSVPDRVLYF. The rearrangement joins TRBV29-1 to TRBJ2-3, with D possibly TRBD1 on 6 matching bases. Germline lookup yields CDR1 SQVTM and CDR2 ANQGSEA. V was clipped by 6 bases and J by 14 bases, with 15 bases between them. The length of the CDR3 is 10 residues.

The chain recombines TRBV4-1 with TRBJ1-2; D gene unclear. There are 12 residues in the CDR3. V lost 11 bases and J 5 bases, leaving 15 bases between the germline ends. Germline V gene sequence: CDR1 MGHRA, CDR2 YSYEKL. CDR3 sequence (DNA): TGCGCCTCGCAGGCGGAGCAATATGGCTACACCTTC. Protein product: CASQAEQYGYTF.

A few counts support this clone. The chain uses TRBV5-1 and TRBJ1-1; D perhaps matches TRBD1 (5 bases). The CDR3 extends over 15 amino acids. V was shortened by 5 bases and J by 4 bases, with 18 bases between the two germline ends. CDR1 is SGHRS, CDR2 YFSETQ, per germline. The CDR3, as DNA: TGCGCCAGCAGTCGCCAGGGCCAGCACGGCACTGAAGCTTTCTTT. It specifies CASSRQGQHGTEAFF.

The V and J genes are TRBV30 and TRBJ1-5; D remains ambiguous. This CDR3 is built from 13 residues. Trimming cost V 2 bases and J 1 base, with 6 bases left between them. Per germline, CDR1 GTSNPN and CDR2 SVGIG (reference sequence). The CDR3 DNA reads TGTGCCTGGAGTAAAGGGAGCAATCAGCCCCAGCATTTT. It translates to CAWSKGSNQPQHF.

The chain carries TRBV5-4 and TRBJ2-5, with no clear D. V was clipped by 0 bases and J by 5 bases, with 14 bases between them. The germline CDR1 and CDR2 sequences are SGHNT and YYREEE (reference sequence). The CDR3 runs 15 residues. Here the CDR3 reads CASSLDVSEIETQYF. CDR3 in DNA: TGTGCCAGCAGCTTGGACGTCAGTGAGATCGAGACCCAGTACTTC.

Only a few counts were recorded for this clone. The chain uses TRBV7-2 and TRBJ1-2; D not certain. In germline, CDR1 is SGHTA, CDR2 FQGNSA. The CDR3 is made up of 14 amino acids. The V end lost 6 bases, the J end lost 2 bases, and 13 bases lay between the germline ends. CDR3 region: CASRSQGLNYGYTF. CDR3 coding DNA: TGTGCCAGCAGGTCCCAAGGACTGAACTATGGCTACACCTTC.

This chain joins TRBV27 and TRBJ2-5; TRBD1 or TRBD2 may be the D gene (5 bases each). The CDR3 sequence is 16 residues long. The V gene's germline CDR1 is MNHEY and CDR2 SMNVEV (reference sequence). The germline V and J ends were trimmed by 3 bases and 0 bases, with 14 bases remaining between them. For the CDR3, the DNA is TGTGCCAGCAGTTTGTTGGGGCGGGCGGACCAAGAGACCCAGTACTTC. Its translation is CASSLLGRADQETQYF.

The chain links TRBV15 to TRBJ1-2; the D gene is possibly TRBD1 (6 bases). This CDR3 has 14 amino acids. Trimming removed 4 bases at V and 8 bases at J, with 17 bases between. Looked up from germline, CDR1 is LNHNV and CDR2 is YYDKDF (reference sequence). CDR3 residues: CATSTRGQPMGYTF. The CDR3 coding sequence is TGTGCCACCAGCACGAGGGGACAACCTATGGGCTACACCTTC.

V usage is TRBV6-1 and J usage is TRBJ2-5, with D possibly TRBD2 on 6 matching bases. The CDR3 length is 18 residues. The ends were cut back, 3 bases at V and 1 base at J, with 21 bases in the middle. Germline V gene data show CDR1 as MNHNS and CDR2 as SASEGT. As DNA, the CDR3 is TGTGCCAGCAGTGAGACGGCTGGGAGGAGGGTGGGCCAAGAGACCCAGTACTTC. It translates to CASSETAGRRVGQETQYF.

This CDR3 is CASSLRRGAYNEQFF. In DNA form, the CDR3 reads TGTGCCAGCAGTTTACGCAGGGGGGCCTACAATGAGCAGTTCTTC. V usage is TRBV27 and J usage is TRBJ2-1; a possible D gene is TRBD1 (7 bases). The germline gives CDR1 MNHEY, CDR2 SMNVEV (reference sequence). Trimming cost V 2 bases and J 2 bases, with 10 bases left between them. This CDR3 comprises 15 residues.

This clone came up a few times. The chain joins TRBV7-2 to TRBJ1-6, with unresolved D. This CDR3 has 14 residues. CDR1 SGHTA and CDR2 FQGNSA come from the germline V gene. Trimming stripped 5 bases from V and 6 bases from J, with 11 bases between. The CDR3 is CASSVYGPNSPLHF. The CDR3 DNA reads TGTGCCAGCAGCGTCTATGGGCCTAATTCACCCCTCCACTTT.

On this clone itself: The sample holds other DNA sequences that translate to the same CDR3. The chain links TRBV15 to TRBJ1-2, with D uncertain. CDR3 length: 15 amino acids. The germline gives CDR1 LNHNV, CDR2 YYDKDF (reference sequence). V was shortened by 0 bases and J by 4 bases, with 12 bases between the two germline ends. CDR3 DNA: TGTGCCACCAGCAGAGATACCCTTGGGTCCTATGGCTACACCTTC. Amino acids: CATSRDTLGSYGYTF.